This TCR beta chain is drawn from a study of cytomegalovirus exposure and HLA in healthy donors. Study findings and constraints: Some highly shared sequence variants likely arose as a pipeline artifact. Accurate prediction of most subjects' HLA-A and HLA-B alleles from TCR beta sequences was reported. Among TCR beta chains, those listed as cytomegalovirus-associated numbered 164.

The germline CDR1 and CDR2 sequences are SEHNR and FQNEAQ (reference sequence). The CDR3 contains 15 residues. V lost 4 bases to trimming and J lost 3 bases, with 15 bases between them. The study ran its PCR with 60 Vbeta and 13 Jbeta primers. How the authors handled the data: In a later analysis, the count reached 80 million or so unique TCR beta chains, with around 11 million shared. Profiling relied on immunoSEQ multiplex PCR, and the TCRdb table lists in-frame clones only, not all of them. The DNA gave D and trimming, while V, J and clone size come from that table. This table has about 170,000 clones, 70% to 90% appearing once. On this clone: The target antigen is unknown.

This chain uses TRBV7-9 with TRBJ1-1, with a weak D call TRBD1 (6 bases). Sequencing was carried out using PBMCs. The source is a man younger than 40 in good health and CMV-seropositive. The CDR3 here is CASSSQDSFDTEAFF. Here the CDR3 DNA reads TGTGCCAGCAGCTCCCAGGACAGCTTCGACACTGAAGCTTTCTTT.